One and the same sample provided the 10 T cell receptor beta chains below, sequenced in a study of shared clonotypes between healthy human individuals. TCRdb's copy holds only in-frame clones and misses some; the assay was immunoSEQ multiplex PCR. The sample contains about 490,000 clones, approximately 81% of which appear only once. The sample consisted of PBMCs. The receptors shown here come from a woman in her thirties or forties in good health. Some clones in this sample may be carry-over from other donors' samples.

In the case of this clone: This likely traces to a read error, being one base from a far larger clone. Other DNA sequences in this specimen translate into the identical CDR3. The genes are TRBV11-2 and TRBJ2-7; no clear D gene. Germline V gene lookup returns CDR1 SGHAT and CDR2 FQNNGV. This CDR3 contains 13 residues. CDR3 amino acids: CASSLNPGVEQYF. CDR3 DNA: TGTGCCAGTAGCTTAAATCCGGGCGTCGAGCAGTACTTC.

This clone showed up many times. Different DNA sequences within this sample yield the same CDR3. The CDR3 DNA follows: TGCAGCGTTGCCCGAGGCACTGAAGCTTTCTTT. Its protein product is CSVARGTEAFF. The chain combines TRBV29-1 with TRBJ1-1, with D unresolved. V lost 4 bases and J 4 bases, leaving 7 bases between the germline ends. The CDR3 loop spans 11 amino acids. Germline CDR1 and CDR2: SQVTM and ANQGSEA.

On this clone itself: A far more abundant clone sits one base away, making this likely a read error. V and J are TRBV28 and TRBJ1-1; 8 bases are shared with TRBD1. Trimming cost V 3 bases and J 1 base; bases outside gene matches: 4. The CDR3 runs to 15 residues. The germline gives CDR1 MDHEN, CDR2 SYDVKM. The CDR3 DNA reads TGTGCCAGCAGTTTCAGGACAGGGTCGAACACTGAAGCTTTCTTT. Translating it yields CASSFRTGSNTEAFF.

The chain joins TRBV19 to TRBJ1-2; the D gene is possibly TRBD1 (5 bases). The CDR3 totals 16 residues. V dropped 3 bases and J dropped 6 bases, with 20 bases sitting between them. The germline gives CDR1 LNHDA, CDR2 SQIVND (reference sequence). This chain's CDR3 is CASSIQSAGSVNGYTF. The CDR3, as DNA: TGTGCCAGTAGTATCCAATCGGCAGGGTCTGTAAATGGCTACACCTTC.

The chain recombines TRBV5-8 with TRBJ2-3, with no clear D. Trimming pared 4 bases from V and 0 bases from J, leaving 15 bases between. The length of the CDR3 is 16 residues. Germline V lookup: CDR1 SGHTS, CDR2 YDEGEE. The CDR3 sequence: CASSLPWAHSTDTQYF. DNA of the CDR3: TGTGCCAGCAGCCTCCCATGGGCACACAGCACAGATACGCAGTATTTT.

A single count supports this clone. The chain recombines TRBV30 with TRBJ1-4; the match to TRBD1 covers 8 bases. Germline lookup yields CDR1 GTSNPN and CDR2 SVGIG (reference sequence). The V segment lost 5 bases and the J segment 4 bases; nucleotides outside the gene matches: 3. The CDR3 spans 13 residues. CDR3 sequence (DNA): TGTGCCTGGGAACAGGGGGTTAATGAAAAACTGTTTTTT. It yields the protein CAWEQGVNEKLFF.

The V call is TRBV27, the J call TRBJ2-2, with a possible D match to TRBD2 (6 bases). V was trimmed by 3 bases and J by 3 bases, leaving 14 bases between them. This CDR3 is 16 amino acids long. Per the germline V gene, CDR1 is MNHEY and CDR2 is SMNVEV (reference sequence). CDR3: CASSFRGFGDTGELFF. Here the CDR3 DNA reads TGTGCCAGCAGTTTTCGGGGGTTCGGGGACACCGGGGAGCTGTTTTTT.

This clone has at least ten counts. The V and J genes are TRBV5-4 and TRBJ1-1; no reliable D call. CDR1 and CDR2 from the germline V gene are SGHNT and YYREEE (reference sequence). Trimming cost V 7 bases and J 3 bases, with 13 bases left between them. This CDR3 comprises 13 residues. Written as DNA, the CDR3 is TGTGCCAGCGGGCGGGTCTCGGACACTGAAGCTTTCTTT. It is translated as CASGRVSDTEAFF.

The gene calls are TRBV11-1 and TRBJ2-1, with 11 bases that match TRBD2. CDR1 is SGHAT, CDR2 FQDESV, per germline (reference sequence). This CDR3 spans 15 amino acids. The V segment lost 7 bases and the J segment 5 bases; nucleotides outside the gene matches: 7. CDR3 nucleotides: TGTGCCAGCACCCCGACTAGCGGGACTAACAATGAGCAGTTCTTC. Translation gives CASTPTSGTNNEQFF.

This chain uses TRBV27 with TRBJ1-2, with TRBD1 identical over 9 bases. CDR1 MNHEY and CDR2 SMNVEV come from the germline V gene (reference sequence). The CDR3 contains 13 residues. The ends lost 6 bases at V and 4 bases at J; junction bases unmatched: 3. CDR3 residues: CASRTQGAYGYTF. The CDR3 DNA follows: TGTGCCAGCAGAACACAGGGGGCCTATGGCTACACCTTC.